The clone carrying this TCR beta chain was counted a few times. This sample was taken from a study of cytotoxic CD8 clonotypes in ibrutinib-treated CLL. Method: immunoSEQ multiplex PCR; TCRdb's copy keeps in-frame clones and lacks some. Of 330,000 or so clones in the sample, about 61% were seen once. CDR1 and CDR2 from the germline V gene are LNHNV and YYDKDF (reference sequence). V lost 6 bases, J lost 4 bases, and 13 bases lay in between. The CDR3 extends over 13 amino acids. The sample in question was PBMCs, obtained after 36 months of ibrutinib treatment. The sequence derives from a human donor with chronic lymphocytic leukemia. J is TRBJ2-7 and V is TRBV15; tentative D call: TRBD2 (5 bases). The CDR3 region has the DNA TGTGCCACCAGGGCGGGCTCCAAATACGAGCAGTACTTC. This translates into CATRAGSKYEQYF.